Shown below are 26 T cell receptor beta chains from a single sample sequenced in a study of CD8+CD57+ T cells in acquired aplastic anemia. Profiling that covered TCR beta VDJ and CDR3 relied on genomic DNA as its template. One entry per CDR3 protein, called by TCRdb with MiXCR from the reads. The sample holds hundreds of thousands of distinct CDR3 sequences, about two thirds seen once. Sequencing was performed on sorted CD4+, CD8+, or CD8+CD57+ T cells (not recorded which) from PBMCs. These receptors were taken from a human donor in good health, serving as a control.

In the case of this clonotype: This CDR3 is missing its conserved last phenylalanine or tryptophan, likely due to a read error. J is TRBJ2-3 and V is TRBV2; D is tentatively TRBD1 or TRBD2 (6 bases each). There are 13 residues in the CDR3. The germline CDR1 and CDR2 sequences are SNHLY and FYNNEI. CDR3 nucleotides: TGTGCTAGCAGCGAGGGGGGACGAGATACGCAGTATTCT. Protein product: CASSEGGRDTQYS.

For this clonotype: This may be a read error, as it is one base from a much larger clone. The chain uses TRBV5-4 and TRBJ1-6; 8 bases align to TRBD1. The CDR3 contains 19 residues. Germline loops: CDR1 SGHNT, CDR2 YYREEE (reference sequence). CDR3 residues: CASSLPPGQDSSYSSPLHF. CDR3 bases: TGTGCCAGCAGCTTACCTCCGGGACAGGATAGCTCCTATAGTTCACCCCTCCACTTT.

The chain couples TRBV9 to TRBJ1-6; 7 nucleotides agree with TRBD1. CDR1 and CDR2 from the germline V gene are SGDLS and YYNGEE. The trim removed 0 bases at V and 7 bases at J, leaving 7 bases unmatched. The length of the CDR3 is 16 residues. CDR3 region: CASSVAMDRMNSPLHF. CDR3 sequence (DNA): TGTGCCAGCAGCGTAGCAATGGACAGGATGAATTCACCCCTCCACTTT.

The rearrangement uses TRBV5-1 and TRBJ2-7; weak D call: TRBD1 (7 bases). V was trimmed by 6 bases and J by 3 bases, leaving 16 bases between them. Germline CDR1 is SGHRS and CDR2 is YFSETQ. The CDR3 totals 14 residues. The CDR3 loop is CASTLGGDSYEQYF. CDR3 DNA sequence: TGCGCCAGCACCCTGGGCGGGGACAGCTACGAGCAGTACTTC.

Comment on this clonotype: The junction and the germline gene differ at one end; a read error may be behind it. CDR3 nucleotides: TGTGCCAGCAGTCGGGAGGCCCGTACAACTGGGGAGTTGTTT. It yields the protein CASSREARTTGELF. The V call is TRBV7-9, the J call TRBJ2-3; TRBD2 matches 7 bases. Germline V CDR1 and CDR2: SEHNR, FQNEAQ (reference sequence). The CDR3 runs 14 residues.

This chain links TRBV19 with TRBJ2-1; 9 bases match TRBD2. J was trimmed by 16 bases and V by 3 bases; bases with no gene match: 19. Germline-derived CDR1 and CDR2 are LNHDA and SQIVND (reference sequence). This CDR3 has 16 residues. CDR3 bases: TGTGCCAGTAGTATCGGCGGCGGGGGGGCCAACGTCCTGCCTTTCTTC. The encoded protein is CASSIGGGGANVLPFF.

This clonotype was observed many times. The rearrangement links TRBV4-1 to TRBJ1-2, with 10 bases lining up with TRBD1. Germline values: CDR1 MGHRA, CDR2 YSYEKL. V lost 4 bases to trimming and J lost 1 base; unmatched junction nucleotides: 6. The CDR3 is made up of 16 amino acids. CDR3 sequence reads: CASSLGQGLVNYGYTF. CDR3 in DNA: TGCGCCAGCAGCCTGGGACAGGGGCTCGTTAACTATGGCTACACCTTC.

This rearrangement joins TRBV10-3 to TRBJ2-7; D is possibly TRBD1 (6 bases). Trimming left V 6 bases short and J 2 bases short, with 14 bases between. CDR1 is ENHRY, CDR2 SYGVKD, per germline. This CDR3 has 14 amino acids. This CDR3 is CAISLGGRAYEQYF. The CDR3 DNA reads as TGTGCCATCAGCCTAGGGGGAAGGGCCTACGAGCAGTACTTC.

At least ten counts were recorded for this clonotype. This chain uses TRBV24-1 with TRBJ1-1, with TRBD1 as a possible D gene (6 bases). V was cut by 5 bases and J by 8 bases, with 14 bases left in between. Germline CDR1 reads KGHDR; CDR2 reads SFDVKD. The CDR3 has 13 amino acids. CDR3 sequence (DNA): TGTGCCACCAGTGGTGTACAGGGTGGGGAAGCTTTCTTT. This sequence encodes CATSGVQGGEAFF.

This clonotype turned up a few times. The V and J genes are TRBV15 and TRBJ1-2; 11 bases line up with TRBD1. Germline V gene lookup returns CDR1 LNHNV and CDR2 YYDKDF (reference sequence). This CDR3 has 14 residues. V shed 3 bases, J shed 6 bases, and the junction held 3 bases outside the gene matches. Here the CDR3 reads CATSRGQGGDGYTF. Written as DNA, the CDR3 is TGTGCCACCAGCAGGGGACAGGGGGGGGATGGCTACACCTTC.

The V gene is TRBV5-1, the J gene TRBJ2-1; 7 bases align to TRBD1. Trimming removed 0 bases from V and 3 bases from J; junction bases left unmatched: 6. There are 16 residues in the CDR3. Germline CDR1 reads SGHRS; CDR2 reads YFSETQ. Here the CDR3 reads CASSLAGQSYYNEQFF. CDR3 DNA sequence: TGCGCCAGCAGCTTGGCGGGACAGAGCTACTACAATGAGCAGTTCTTC.

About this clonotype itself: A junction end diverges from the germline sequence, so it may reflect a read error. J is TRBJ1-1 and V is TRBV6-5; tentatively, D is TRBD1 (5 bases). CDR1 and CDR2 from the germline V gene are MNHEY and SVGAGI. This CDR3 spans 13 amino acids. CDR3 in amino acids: CASSDSAGGEAFF. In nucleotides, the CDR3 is TGTGCCAGCAGTGACTCAGCGGGGGGTGAAGCTTTCTTT.

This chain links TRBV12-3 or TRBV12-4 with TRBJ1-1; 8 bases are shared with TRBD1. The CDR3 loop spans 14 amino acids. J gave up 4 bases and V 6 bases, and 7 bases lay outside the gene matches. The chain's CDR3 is CASSLTTGGTEAFF. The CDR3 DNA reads TGTGCCAGCAGCCTGACTACAGGGGGCACTGAAGCTTTCTTT.

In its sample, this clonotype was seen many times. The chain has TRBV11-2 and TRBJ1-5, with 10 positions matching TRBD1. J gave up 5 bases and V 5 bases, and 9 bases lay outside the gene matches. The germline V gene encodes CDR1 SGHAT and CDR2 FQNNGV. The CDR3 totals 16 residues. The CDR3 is CASSDRDRGQYQPQHF. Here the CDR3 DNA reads TGTGCCAGCAGCGACCGGGACAGGGGCCAGTATCAGCCCCAGCATTTT.

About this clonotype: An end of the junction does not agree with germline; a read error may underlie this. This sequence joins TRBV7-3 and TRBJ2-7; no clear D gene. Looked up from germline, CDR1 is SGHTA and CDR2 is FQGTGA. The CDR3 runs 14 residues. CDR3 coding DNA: TGTGCCACCAGCATGGACCGGGCGGCTCACGAGTACAATTTC. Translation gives CATSMDRAAHEYNF.

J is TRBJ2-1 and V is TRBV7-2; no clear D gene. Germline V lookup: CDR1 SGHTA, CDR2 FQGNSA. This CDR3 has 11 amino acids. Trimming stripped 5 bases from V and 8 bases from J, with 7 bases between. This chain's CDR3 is CASSPGHEQFF. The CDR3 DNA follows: TGTGCCAGCAGCCCAGGACATGAGCAGTTCTTC.

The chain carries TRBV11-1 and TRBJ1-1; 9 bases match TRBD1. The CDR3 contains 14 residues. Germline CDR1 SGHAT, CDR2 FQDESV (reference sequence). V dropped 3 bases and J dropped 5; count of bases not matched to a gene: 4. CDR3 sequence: CASSFRGTGTEAFF. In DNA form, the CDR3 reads TGTGCCAGCAGCTTCCGGGGGACAGGGACTGAAGCTTTCTTT.

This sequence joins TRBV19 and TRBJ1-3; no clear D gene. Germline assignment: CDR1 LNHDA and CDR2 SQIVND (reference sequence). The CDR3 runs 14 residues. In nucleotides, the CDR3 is TGTTTCTGTGCCCCTGGGTCCAGTGGAAACACCATATATTTT. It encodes CFCAPGSSGNTIYF.

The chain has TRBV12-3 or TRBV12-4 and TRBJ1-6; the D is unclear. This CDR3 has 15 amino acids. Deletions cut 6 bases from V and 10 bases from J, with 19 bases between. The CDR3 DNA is TGTGCCAGCAGACCAGGCCCGGGAGGAGGCTCACCCCTCCACTTT. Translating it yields CASRPGPGGGSPLHF.

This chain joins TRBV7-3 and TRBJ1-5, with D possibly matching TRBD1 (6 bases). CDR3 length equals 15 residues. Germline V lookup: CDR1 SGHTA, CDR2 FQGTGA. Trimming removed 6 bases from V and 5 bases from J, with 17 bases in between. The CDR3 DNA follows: TGTGCCAGCAGTCCCCAACCAGCAGGGGATCAGCCCCAGCATTTT. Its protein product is CASSPQPAGDQPQHF.

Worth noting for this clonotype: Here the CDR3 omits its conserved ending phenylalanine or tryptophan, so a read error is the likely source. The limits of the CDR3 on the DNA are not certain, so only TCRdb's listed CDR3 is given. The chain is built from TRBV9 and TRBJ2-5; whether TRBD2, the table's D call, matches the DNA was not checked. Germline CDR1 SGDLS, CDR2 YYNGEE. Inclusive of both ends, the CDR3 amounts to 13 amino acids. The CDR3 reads CASSVGEGEAFFV.

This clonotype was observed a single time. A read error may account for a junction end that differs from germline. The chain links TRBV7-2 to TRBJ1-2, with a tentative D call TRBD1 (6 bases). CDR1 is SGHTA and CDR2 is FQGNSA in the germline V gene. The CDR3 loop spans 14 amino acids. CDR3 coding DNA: TGTGCCAGCAGCTTAGCGCCAGCGGGGGGGCGCGAGCAGTTC. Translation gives CASSLAPAGGREQF. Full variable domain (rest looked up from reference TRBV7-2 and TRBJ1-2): GAGVSQSPSNKVTEKGKDVELRCDPISGHTALYWYRQSLGQGLEFLIYFQGNSAPDKSGLPSDRFSAERTGGSVSTLTIQRTQQEDSAVYLCASSLAPAGGREQFGSGTRLTVV.

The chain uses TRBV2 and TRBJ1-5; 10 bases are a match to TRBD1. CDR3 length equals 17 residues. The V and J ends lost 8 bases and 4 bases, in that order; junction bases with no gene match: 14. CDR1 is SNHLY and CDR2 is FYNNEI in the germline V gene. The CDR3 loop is CASGGTGTGALNQPQHF. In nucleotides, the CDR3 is TGTGCCAGCGGCGGAACCGGGACAGGGGCTCTGAATCAGCCCCAGCATTTT.

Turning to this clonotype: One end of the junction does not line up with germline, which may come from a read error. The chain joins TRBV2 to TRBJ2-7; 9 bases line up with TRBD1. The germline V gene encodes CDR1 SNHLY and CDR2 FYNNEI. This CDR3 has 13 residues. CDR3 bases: TGTGCCAGCAACCGGGACAGGGCCCGCGATGAGCAGTTC. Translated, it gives CASNRDRARDEQF. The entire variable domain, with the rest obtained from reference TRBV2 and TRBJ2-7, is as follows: EPEVTQTPSHQVTQMGQEVILRCVPISNHLYFYWYRQILGQKVEFLVSFYNNEISEKSEIFDDQFSVERPDGSNFTLKIRSTKLEDSAMYFCASNRDRARDEQFGPGTRLTVT.

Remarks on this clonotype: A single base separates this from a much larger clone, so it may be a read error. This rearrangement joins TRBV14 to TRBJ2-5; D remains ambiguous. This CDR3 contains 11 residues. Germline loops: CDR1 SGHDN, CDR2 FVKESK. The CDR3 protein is CASSVFPTQHF. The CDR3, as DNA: TGTGCCAGCAGTGTTTTTCCCACCCAGCACTTC.

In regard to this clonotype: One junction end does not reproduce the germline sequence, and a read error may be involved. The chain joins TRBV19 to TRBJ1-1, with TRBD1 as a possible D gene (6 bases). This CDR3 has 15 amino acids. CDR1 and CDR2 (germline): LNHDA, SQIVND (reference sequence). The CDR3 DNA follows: TGTGCCAGTAAGTGTACAGGGCGCCATAACGCTGACGCTTTCTTT. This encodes CASKCTGRHNADAFF.